The 9 T cell receptor beta chains below all came from one sample that was sequenced in a study of CD8+CD57+ T cells in acquired aplastic anemia. Genomic DNA, serving as template, underwent TCR beta VDJ and CDR3 profiling. Using its own MiXCR run on the reads, TCRdb lists one record per CDR3 protein. The table has roughly 150,000 distinct CDR3 sequences, roughly 47% seen once. Sequences were obtained from sorted CD4+, CD8+, or CD8+CD57+ T cells (not recorded which) from PBMCs. These receptors all come from a human donor in good health.

This clonotype was observed at least ten times. The V call is TRBV6-5, the J call TRBJ1-5; D is unresolved. Germline CDR1 reads MNHEY; CDR2 reads SVGAGI. V lost 0 bases to trimming and J lost 2 bases, with 8 bases between them. This CDR3 spans 15 amino acids. The CDR3 DNA follows: TGTGCCAGCAGTTACTCGAACGGGGGCAATCAGCCCCAGCATTTT. Translating gives CASSYSNGGNQPQHF.

This clonotype came up many times. The J gene is TRBJ1-1, the V gene TRBV2; the D is unclear. Germline V CDR1 and CDR2: SNHLY, FYNNEI. The CDR3 loop spans 10 amino acids. The V and J ends lost 5 bases and 4 bases respectively, with 2 bases between them. CDR3 amino acids: CASSLTEAFF. The CDR3 DNA reads TGTGCCAGCAGTCTCACTGAAGCTTTCTTT.

The chain employs TRBV15 and TRBJ2-1, with D perhaps TRBD2 (6 bases). This CDR3 spans 14 amino acids. Germline V CDR1 and CDR2: LNHNV, YYDKDF (reference sequence). V was clipped by 3 bases and J by 6 bases, with 12 bases between them. The CDR3 region has the DNA TGTGCCACCAGCAGCGTAGGAGGGGCCAATGAGCAGTTCTTC. Its translation is CATSSVGGANEQFF.

V is TRBV11-1 and J is TRBJ2-3; D is possibly TRBD2 (7 bases). The CDR3 sequence is 17 residues long. Germline CDR1 is SGHAT and CDR2 is FQDESV (reference sequence). V was clipped by 2 bases and J by 1 base, with 16 bases between them. CDR3 sequence (DNA): TGTGCCAGCAGCTTAACGGGGAGGGCAGGGGGCACAGATACGCAGTATTTT. Encoded protein: CASSLTGRAGGTDTQYF.

CDR3 sequence: CSVPKSVQGRDEQYF. The CDR3 DNA reads TGCAGCGTCCCCAAAAGCGTCCAGGGGAGGGACGAGCAGTACTTC. J is TRBJ2-7 and V is TRBV29-1; possibly TRBD2 for D (7 bases). Per germline, CDR1 SQVTM and CDR2 ANQGSEA. Trimming removed 6 bases at V and 5 bases at J, with 23 bases between. The CDR3 spans 15 residues.

The rearrangement joins TRBV10-2 to TRBJ1-1; D is uncertain. Germline V gene sequence: CDR1 WSHSY, CDR2 SAAADI. The V and J ends lost 2 bases and 2 bases respectively, with 0 bases between them. The CDR3 is 11 residues long. CDR3 sequence: CASSENTEAFF. The DNA for the CDR3 is TGCGCCAGCAGTGAGAACACTGAAGCTTTCTTT.

Of note for this clonotype: A read error may produce the germline difference seen at one junction end. This chain connects TRBV12-3 or TRBV12-4 to TRBJ2-2; 11 positions match TRBD2. This CDR3 is built from 20 residues. Here the CDR3 DNA reads TGTGCCAGCAGTCTCGCGGCCCCTTTAGCGGGGGGGCGGAACACCGGGGACCTGTTTTTT. Residues: CASSLAAPLAGGRNTGDLFF.

This clonotype occurred many times. The chain combines TRBV2 with TRBJ2-7; 9 nucleotides line up with TRBD2. CDR1 is SNHLY and CDR2 is FYNNEI in the germline V gene. The CDR3 consists of 16 residues. V shed 7 bases and J 2 bases; nucleotides not matched to a gene: 12. CDR3 DNA: TGTGCCAGCATCCCTAGTCGGGCTAGCGGGACCTACGAGCAGTACTTC. It specifies CASIPSRASGTYEQYF.

The chain employs TRBV7-3 and TRBJ2-1, with TRBD2 matching over 7 bases. This CDR3 is built from 13 residues. The trim removed 5 bases at V and 7 bases at J, leaving 5 bases unmatched. CDR1 is SGHTA and CDR2 is FQGTGA in the germline V gene. The DNA for the CDR3 is TGTGCCAGCAGCATCGGGACTATGAATGAGCAGTTCTTC. Translating gives CASSIGTMNEQFF. Combining the CDR3 with reference TRBV7-3 and TRBJ2-1 gives the whole variable domain GAGVSQTPSNKVTEKGKYVELRCDPISGHTALYWYRQSLGQGPEFLIYFQGTGAADDSGLPNDRFFAVRPEGSVSTLKIQRTERGDSAVYLCASSIGTMNEQFFGPGTRLTVL.